Presented here are 32 T cell receptor beta chains from one specimen sequenced in a study of blood T cell repertoires in COVID-19 (dated by TCRdb to the early 2020s). To prepare the library, the immunoSEQ multiplex PCR assay was applied. Not all clones reach the TCRdb copy of this immuneACCESS table, which keeps in-frame sequences only. Checked studies attribute under half of the gap to unresolved V genes and leave the rest unexplained. For this sample the table gives roughly 360,000 clones, of which over 65% were detected only once. The ten largest make up 0.85% to 1.3% of the sample. Sequencing used peripheral blood. These receptor sequences come from a human donor with acute or convalescent COVID-19. The donor label of this sample is uncertain.

The chain carries TRBV5-1 and TRBJ2-7; 8 nucleotides match TRBD2. V lost 2 bases and J lost 4; bases outside the gene matches: 11. Germline lookup yields CDR1 SGHRS and CDR2 YFSETQ. This CDR3 region has 16 residues. The CDR3 DNA is TGCGCCAGCAGCTTAAGGGCGGGAGGCACCGGATACGAGCAGTACTTC. This encodes CASSLRAGGTGYEQYF.

V usage is TRBV7-9 and J usage is TRBJ2-3; no reliable D call. The CDR3 consists of 14 residues. Trimming pared 5 bases from V and 6 bases from J, leaving 15 bases between. Germline lookup yields CDR1 SEHNR and CDR2 FQNEAQ (reference sequence). CDR3 protein: CASSPRLNPDTQYF. CDR3 DNA sequence: TGTGCCAGCAGCCCCAGACTGAATCCGGATACGCAGTATTTT. Based on the CDR3 plus reference TRBV7-9 and TRBJ2-3, the full variable domain is DTGVSQNPRHKITKRGQNVTFRCDPISEHNRLYWYRQTLGQGPEFLTYFQNEAQLEKSRLLSDRFSAERPKGSFSTLEIQRTEQGDSAMYLCASSPRLNPDTQYFGPGTRLTVL.

This clone was counted once. This chain connects TRBV30 to TRBJ1-6, with D maybe TRBD1 (6 bases). Germline CDR1 reads GTSNPN; CDR2 reads SVGIG (reference sequence). The ends were cut back, 5 bases at V and 6 bases at J, with 17 bases in the middle. There are 15 residues in the CDR3. CDR3 protein: CAWGLQGIINSPLHF. CDR3 DNA: TGTGCCTGGGGTCTCCAGGGGATAATTAATTCACCCCTCCACTTT.

CDR3 DNA: TGTGCCAGCAGGTACAGGGAGAACTCGGGAAGGCAGTATTTT. The encoded protein is CASRYRENSGRQYF. The rearrangement uses TRBV2 and TRBJ2-3; D is possibly TRBD1 (6 bases). Trimming removed 6 bases at V and 11 bases at J, with 21 bases between. The CDR3 is 14 amino acids. Germline assignment: CDR1 SNHLY and CDR2 FYNNEI.

V gene TRBV19 combines with J gene TRBJ2-2, with TRBD1 matching over 7 bases. V lost 7 bases, J lost 4 bases, and 6 bases stayed unmatched. Germline CDR1 reads LNHDA; CDR2 reads SQIVND (reference sequence). CDR3 length equals 14 residues. The CDR3 loop is CASNIRGSTGELFF. The CDR3 DNA follows: TGTGCCAGTAACATCAGGGGGAGCACCGGGGAGCTGTTTTTT.

The chain has TRBV18 and TRBJ1-1, with TRBD1 as a possible D gene (5 bases). V lost 1 base to trimming and J lost 0 bases, with 15 bases between them. The CDR3 runs to 17 residues. Germline CDR1 and CDR2: KGHSH and LQKENI. CDR3: CASSPLTPGGVNTEAFF. CDR3 coding DNA: TGTGCCAGCTCACCACTAACCCCGGGGGGGGTGAACACTGAAGCTTTCTTT.

The chain uses TRBV5-1 and TRBJ1-6; the D gene is possibly TRBD1 (5 bases). V dropped 0 bases and J dropped 9 bases, with 10 bases sitting between them. There are 14 residues in the CDR3. Germline V gene sequence: CDR1 SGHRS, CDR2 YFSETQ. This CDR3 is CASSLAQGSSPLHF. CDR3 coding DNA: TGCGCCAGCAGCTTGGCGCAGGGAAGTTCACCCCTCCACTTT.

The V gene is TRBV5-6, the J gene TRBJ1-2; tentatively, D is TRBD1 (6 bases). V was pared by 0 bases and J by 4 bases, with 7 bases between. The germline V gene has CDR1 SGHDT and CDR2 YYEEEE. This CDR3 spans 13 amino acids. Here the CDR3 reads CASSLDRVYGYTF. CDR3 nucleotide sequence: TGTGCCAGCAGCTTGGACAGGGTCTATGGCTACACCTTC.

The chain has TRBV11-2 and TRBJ2-3; D might be TRBD2 (5 bases). This CDR3 comprises 12 residues. V lost 6 bases to trimming and J lost 6 bases, with 10 bases between them. Germline CDR1 and CDR2: SGHAT and FQNNGV. The CDR3 is CASSSRGDTQYF. The CDR3 DNA follows: TGTGCCAGCAGTTCCAGAGGGGATACGCAGTATTTT.

J is TRBJ1-6 and V is TRBV5-4, with TRBD1 identical over 7 bases. J gave up 6 bases and V 2 bases, and 2 bases lay outside the gene matches. This CDR3 spans 14 amino acids. Germline V gives CDR1 SGHNT, CDR2 YYREEE (reference sequence). For the CDR3, the DNA is TGTGCCAGCAGCTTAGACAGGGTTAATTCACCCCTCCACTTT. Amino acids: CASSLDRVNSPLHF.

The rearrangement links TRBV11-1 to TRBJ2-7; 9 nucleotides line up with TRBD2. V lost 5 bases, J lost 3 bases, and 5 bases stayed unmatched. CDR1 is SGHAT, CDR2 FQDESV, per germline (reference sequence). The CDR3 consists of 14 residues. CDR3 region: CASSPIAGVYEQYF. Written as DNA, the CDR3 is TGTGCCAGCAGCCCAATAGCGGGAGTCTACGAGCAGTACTTC. The variable domain in full, with the rest retrieved from reference TRBV11-1 and TRBJ2-7, is EAEVAQSPRYKITEKSQAVAFWCDPISGHATLYWYRQILGQGPELLVQFQDESVVDDSQLPKDRFSAERLKGVDSTLKIQPAELGDSAMYLCASSPIAGVYEQYFGPGTRLTVT.

In its sample, this clone was seen a few times. The rearrangement uses TRBV7-6 and TRBJ2-7, with 13 bases matching TRBD2. In germline, CDR1 is SGHVS, CDR2 FNYEAQ. The V gene end was trimmed by 4 bases and the J gene end by 5 bases; junction bases not matched to a gene: 8. The CDR3 is 16 residues long. DNA of the CDR3: TGTGCCAGCAGCTCCTACACCGGGACTAGCGGGAACGAGCAGTACTTC. It encodes CASSSYTGTSGNEQYF.

The J gene is TRBJ1-2, the V gene TRBV19; D remains unclear. There are 12 residues in the CDR3. The V end was cut by 5 bases, the J end by 1 base, with 5 bases between. From germline, CDR1 is LNHDA and CDR2 SQIVND (reference sequence). For the CDR3, the DNA is TGTGCCAGTAGTGAGATTAACTATGGCTACACCTTC. As protein: CASSEINYGYTF.

Turning to this clone: In the same sample, other DNA sequences code for this CDR3. The chain joins TRBV5-1 to TRBJ2-7, with D perhaps TRBD2 (6 bases). The CDR3 extends over 13 amino acids. The germline V gene encodes CDR1 SGHRS and CDR2 YFSETQ. The germline V and J ends were trimmed by 5 bases and 2 bases, with 11 bases remaining between them. CDR3 sequence (DNA): TGCGCCAGCAGTTTAGGCGGGACCTACGAGCAGTACTTC. It codes for CASSLGGTYEQYF.

For the CDR3, the DNA is TGTGCCAGCAGCTTCACAGGCCGCAATCAGCCCCAGCATTTT. Its translation: CASSFTGRNQPQHF. This chain links TRBV5-8 with TRBJ1-5; possible D gene TRBD1, 5 bases. This CDR3 has 14 residues. Deletions cut 2 bases from V and 2 bases from J, with 8 bases between. CDR1 SGHTS and CDR2 YDEGEE come from the germline V gene.

This chain joins TRBV7-2 and TRBJ2-2; 13 nucleotides agree with TRBD2. V lost 5 bases, J lost 7 bases, and 7 bases stayed unmatched. The CDR3 extends over 16 amino acids. Germline loops: CDR1 SGHTA, CDR2 FQGNSA. Here the CDR3 reads CASSRTSGGSGGELFF. CDR3 DNA: TGTGCCAGCAGCAGGACTAGCGGGGGCTCGGGCGGGGAGCTGTTTTTT.

Only a few counts were recorded for this clone. Sequence at one end of the junction differs from germline and may be a read error. The chain couples TRBV20-1 to TRBJ1-5; TRBD1 matches at 8 bases. CDR3 length equals 11 residues. CDR1 and CDR2 (germline): DFQATT, SNEGSKA (reference sequence). The CDR3: CSAQSGGPNYF. The CDR3, as DNA: TGCAGTGCCCAATCAGGGGGCCCAAATTATTTT.

The chain carries TRBV30 and TRBJ2-2, with 9 bases aligning to TRBD1. V was clipped by 7 bases and J by 8 bases; unmatched bases: 14. Looked up from germline, CDR1 is GTSNPN and CDR2 is SVGIG (reference sequence). This CDR3 comprises 15 residues. The CDR3 region is CASDTGTGFWGELFF. CDR3 nucleotide sequence: TGTGCCTCGGATACCGGGACAGGGTTTTGGGGGGAGCTGTTTTTT.

The CDR3 nucleotides are TGTGCCAGCACCCCTTCCGGGGCTGAAGCTTTCTTT. This sequence encodes CASTPSGAEAFF. The V and J genes are TRBV27 and TRBJ1-1; D not certain. Deletions cut 7 bases from V and 6 bases from J, with 12 bases between. Germline assignment: CDR1 MNHEY and CDR2 SMNVEV (reference sequence). The CDR3 consists of 12 residues.

The table lists this clone with a count of one. This sequence joins TRBV4-1 and TRBJ1-2; D ambiguous. V was clipped by 4 bases and J by 3 bases, with 3 bases between them. The germline V gene has CDR1 MGHRA and CDR2 YSYEKL. The length of the CDR3 is 11 residues. The CDR3 DNA is TGCGCCAGCAGCCCCTACTATGGCTACACCTTC. It yields the protein CASSPYYGYTF.

The V and J genes are TRBV29-1 and TRBJ1-1, with 9 bases aligning to TRBD1. The CDR3 sequence is 12 residues long. The V segment lost 6 bases and the J segment 6 bases; nucleotides outside the gene matches: 5. The V gene's germline CDR1 is SQVTM and CDR2 ANQGSEA. CDR3 loop: CSVWDRVAEAFF. CDR3 bases: TGCAGCGTCTGGGACAGGGTGGCTGAAGCTTTCTTT.

The rearrangement uses TRBV2 and TRBJ2-7, with 12 bases aligning to TRBD2. CDR1 is SNHLY and CDR2 is FYNNEI in the germline V gene. The CDR3 extends over 18 amino acids. The junction had 13 bases not matched to a gene; V was cut back by 6 bases and J by 1 base. The CDR3 bases are TGTGCCAGCAGCGCGTCTAGCGGGAGGGCGCACGGGTCCTACGAGCAGTACTTC. It encodes CASSASSGRAHGSYEQYF.

As to this clone: Other DNA sequences from this sample encode an identical CDR3 as well. The rearrangement links TRBV30 to TRBJ2-7; tentative D call: TRBD2 (5 bases). The CDR3 consists of 12 residues. Per the germline V gene, CDR1 is GTSNPN and CDR2 is SVGIG (reference sequence). Between the trimmed V and J ends, which lost 2 bases and 7 bases, there was a span of 12 bases. The CDR3 region has the DNA TGTGCCTGGAGTATCCCGGGCGGGGAGCAGTACTTC. Translating it yields CAWSIPGGEQYF.

J is TRBJ1-1 and V is TRBV29-1; the match to TRBD1 covers 9 bases. The trim removed 5 bases at V and 1 base at J, leaving 23 bases unmatched. Per germline, CDR1 SQVTM and CDR2 ANQGSEA. The CDR3 loop spans 20 amino acids. The CDR3: CSVLGTGGFIAHLSNTEAFF. As DNA, the CDR3 is TGCAGCGTTTTGGGTACAGGGGGCTTCATCGCCCACCTCTCGAACACTGAAGCTTTCTTT.

The rearrangement joins TRBV3-1 (or the pseudogene TRBV3-2) to TRBJ2-7, with D perhaps matching TRBD1 (5 bases). There are 15 residues in the CDR3. V lost 0 bases and J 0 bases, leaving 9 bases between the germline ends. Germline assignment: CDR1 LGHDT and CDR2 YNNKEL (reference sequence). The CDR3 sequence is CASSQDGAPSYEQYF. Here the CDR3 DNA reads TGTGCCAGCAGCCAAGATGGGGCCCCCTCCTACGAGCAGTACTTC.

The V call is TRBV3-1 (or the pseudogene TRBV3-2), the J call TRBJ2-2, with TRBD1 matching over 10 bases. The V segment lost 1 base and the J segment 3 bases; nucleotides outside the gene matches: 5. Germline V gives CDR1 LGHDT, CDR2 YNNKEL (reference sequence). The CDR3 has 17 amino acids. In nucleotides, the CDR3 is TGTGCCAGCAGCCAAGCCGGGACAGGGGTCGACACCGGGGAGCTGTTTTTT. This gives the protein CASSQAGTGVDTGELFF.

This clone has a handful of counts. This chain connects TRBV6-5 to TRBJ2-7; TRBD2 matches 7 bases. After removal of 6 bases from V and 3 bases from J, the junction contained 5 bases not matched to a gene. The CDR3 extends over 13 amino acids. CDR1 MNHEY and CDR2 SVGAGI come from the germline V gene. This chain's CDR3 is CASRGGSDYEQYF. Here the CDR3 DNA reads TGTGCCAGCAGGGGCGGGAGCGACTACGAGCAGTACTTC.

The chain joins TRBV3-1 (or the pseudogene TRBV3-2) to TRBJ2-2; D may be TRBD2 (6 bases). This CDR3 has 15 amino acids. V was shortened by 5 bases and J by 1 base, with 11 bases between the two germline ends. CDR1 is LGHDT and CDR2 is YNNKEL in the germline V gene (reference sequence). As DNA, the CDR3 is TGTGCCAGCAGCTATGGGACTCTGAACACCGGGGAGCTGTTTTTT. This sequence encodes CASSYGTLNTGELFF.

The chain uses TRBV11-2 and TRBJ1-2; 9 bases fit TRBD1. The CDR3 sequence is 14 residues long. The V segment lost 7 bases and the J segment 8 bases; nucleotides outside the gene matches: 11. Germline CDR1 reads SGHAT; CDR2 reads FQNNGV. The CDR3 reads CASTVEQGASGYTF. In DNA form, the CDR3 reads TGTGCCAGCACCGTCGAACAGGGGGCCAGCGGCTACACCTTC.

The V call is TRBV7-8, the J call TRBJ2-1; a weak D match, TRBD2 (6 bases). V was cut by 7 bases and J by 1 base, with 14 bases left in between. The CDR3 is 15 amino acids. The germline gives CDR1 SGHVS, CDR2 FQNEAQ. The CDR3 DNA reads TGTGCCAGCAACATAGGGCGGGATTCCTACAATGAGCAGTTCTTC. Protein sequence: CASNIGRDSYNEQFF.

The chain uses TRBV12-3 or TRBV12-4 and TRBJ2-7; D call uncertain. The CDR3 extends over 11 amino acids. V was pared by 4 bases and J by 4 bases, with 5 bases between. In DNA form, the CDR3 reads TGTGCCAGCAGTTCCCGGTACGAGCAGTACTTC. The encoded protein is CASSSRYEQYF.

V is TRBV7-9 and J is TRBJ2-4, with a weak D call TRBD2 (6 bases). The CDR3 is 16 residues long. Germline assignment: CDR1 SEHNR and CDR2 FQNEAQ (reference sequence). Trimming took 5 bases from V and 5 from J, leaving 19 bases between them. CDR3: CASSLWQGGRENIQYF. The CDR3 DNA follows: TGTGCCAGCAGCCTATGGCAAGGAGGGAGAGAAAACATTCAGTACTTC.